These 15 T cell receptor beta chains share one sample of origin, sequenced in a study of OX40 agonist ivuxolimab in advanced cancers. Generated by immunoSEQ multiplex PCR, the TCRdb table keeps only in-frame clones and is missing some. The data contain about 66,000 clones, 80% to 90% of them singletons. The material was CD4+ or CD8+ T cells sorted from blood, obtained in a trial of the OX40 agonist ivuxolimab. All receptors derive from an adult with an advanced solid tumor such as melanoma, head and neck, liver or kidney cancer.

V usage is TRBV7-9 and J usage is TRBJ1-1; 8 positions match TRBD1. This CDR3 has 14 amino acids. CDR1 and CDR2 (germline): SEHNR, FQNEAQ (reference sequence). V was clipped by 4 bases and J by 2 bases; unmatched bases: 3. The CDR3, as DNA: TGTGCCAGCAGCTCACAGGGGGTTAACACTGAAGCTTTCTTT. It yields the protein CASSSQGVNTEAFF.

The V gene is TRBV9, the J gene TRBJ1-2, with TRBD1 matching 10 bases. The CDR3 runs 17 residues. Germline trimming cut 1 base from V and 4 bases from J; bases unmatched to any gene: 10. CDR1 and CDR2 from the germline V gene are SGDLS and YYNGEE. The CDR3: CASSVSGTGVGGYGYTF. DNA of the CDR3: TGTGCCAGCAGCGTATCCGGGACAGGGGTAGGGGGCTATGGCTACACCTTC.

This clone has just a few counts. The J gene is TRBJ1-2, the V gene TRBV2, with TRBD1 matching 7 bases. Losses at the gene ends were 6 bases for V and 2 bases for J; bases not matched to a gene: 12. The germline V gene encodes CDR1 SNHLY and CDR2 FYNNEI. The CDR3 runs 16 residues. The CDR3, as DNA: TGTGCCAGCAGGAAGCGGACTGTACAGGGGAACTATGGCTACACCTTC. It translates to CASRKRTVQGNYGYTF.

The CDR3 protein is CASSTAGYSNQPQHF. In DNA, the CDR3 is TGTGCCAGCAGTACGGCGGGTTATAGCAATCAGCCCCAGCATTTT. V usage is TRBV27 and J usage is TRBJ1-5; D is unresolved. The V end lost 5 bases, the J end lost 0 bases, and 11 bases lay between the germline ends. CDR1 and CDR2 (germline): MNHEY, SMNVEV (reference sequence). The CDR3 loop spans 15 amino acids.

The chain carries TRBV29-1 and TRBJ2-2, with 7 bases identical to TRBD2. Germline loops: CDR1 SQVTM, CDR2 ANQGSEA. The CDR3 has 18 residues. The junction had 17 bases not matched to a gene; V was cut back by 3 bases and J by 4 bases. The CDR3 region is CSVDTGPGWLAVTGELFF. CDR3 nucleotides: TGCAGCGTTGATACAGGCCCGGGGTGGCTAGCGGTCACCGGGGAGCTGTTTTTT.

This chain joins TRBV18 and TRBJ1-4, with D unclear. The CDR3 length is 13 residues. Trimming took 8 bases from V and 0 from J, leaving 7 bases between them. Germline CDR1 and CDR2: KGHSH and LQKENI. The CDR3 protein is CASERTTNEKLFF. The CDR3 DNA reads TGTGCCAGCGAAAGGACAACTAATGAAAAACTGTTTTTT.

The chain recombines TRBV28 with TRBJ1-1, with D perhaps matching TRBD1 (6 bases). The V and J ends lost 7 bases and 4 bases respectively, with 16 bases between them. CDR3 size: 14 residues. Germline assignment: CDR1 MDHEN and CDR2 SYDVKM. The CDR3 DNA is TGTGCCAGCACTCCCTCTTTAGGGGGCACTGAAGCTTTCTTT. Encoded protein: CASTPSLGGTEAFF.

Only a few counts were recorded for this clone. The rearrangement uses TRBV7-9 and TRBJ1-4, with D uncertain. V was trimmed by 5 bases and J by 10 bases, leaving 14 bases between them. The CDR3 spans 13 residues. Germline CDR1 and CDR2: SEHNR and FQNEAQ (reference sequence). The CDR3 nucleotides read TGTGCCAGCAGCCCCTGGGTGGGCGGAAAACTGTTTTTT. This codes for CASSPWVGGKLFF.

The chain recombines TRBV6-6 with TRBJ1-6; 10 bases line up with TRBD1. Per germline, CDR1 MNHNY and CDR2 SVGAGI (reference sequence). The CDR3 consists of 14 residues. With 6 bases clipped from V and 9 bases from J, the junction kept 5 bases outside the gene matches. CDR3 bases: TGTGCCAGCAGCCAGGGACAGGGGAGTTCACCCCTCCACTTT. Translation gives CASSQGQGSSPLHF.

V and J are TRBV29-1 and TRBJ1-3; D is unresolved. V was shortened by 0 bases and J by 2 bases, with 8 bases between the two germline ends. The germline gives CDR1 SQVTM, CDR2 ANQGSEA. The CDR3 sequence is 14 residues long. In nucleotides, the CDR3 is TGCAGCGTTGAAGATACCGGGGCTGGAAACACCATATATTTT. Its protein is CSVEDTGAGNTIYF.

This clone has just a few counts. The chain carries TRBV5-1 and TRBJ1-1; possible D gene TRBD1, 5 bases. Germline V CDR1 and CDR2: SGHRS, YFSETQ. The CDR3 is 15 amino acids. With 2 bases removed from V and 1 base from J, the gap between germline ends came to 12 bases. CDR3 DNA: TGCGCCAGCAGCTTCGGCGCTGGGACGAACACTGAAGCTTTCTTT. Protein product: CASSFGAGTNTEAFF.

The chain couples TRBV6-5 to TRBJ1-5; TRBD1 is a possible D gene (6 bases). The CDR3 loop spans 14 amino acids. Looked up from germline, CDR1 is MNHEY and CDR2 is SVGAGI. Trimming pared 4 bases from V and 3 bases from J, leaving 10 bases between. For the CDR3, the DNA is TGTGCCAGCAGTTCCGGACAGTTCAATCAGCCCCAGCATTTT. Amino acid sequence: CASSSGQFNQPQHF.

V and J are TRBV28 and TRBJ2-1; TRBD2 aligns across 9 bases. V lost 5 bases, J lost 5 bases, and 10 bases stayed unmatched. CDR3 length equals 16 residues. CDR1 is MDHEN, CDR2 SYDVKM, per germline. The CDR3 DNA reads TGTGCCAGCAGTCCATTAGCGGGAGCCGACCACAATGAGCAGTTCTTC. Translating it yields CASSPLAGADHNEQFF.

This sequence joins TRBV7-2 and TRBJ1-2; no firm D call. This CDR3 region has 13 residues. Trimming took off 5 bases at V and 8 bases at J, with 15 bases between the two ends. Germline V gives CDR1 SGHTA, CDR2 FQGNSA. The CDR3 DNA sequence: TGTGCCAGCAGCCTTCCCCAGGAAACAGGCTACACCTTC. Translating it yields CASSLPQETGYTF.

The chain combines TRBV4-1 with TRBJ2-1, with D hard to call. V gave up 4 bases and J gave up 3 bases, with 7 bases separating them. Germline V gene lookup returns CDR1 MGHRA and CDR2 YSYEKL. This CDR3 has 13 amino acids. CDR3 residues: CASSRRDYNEQFF. The CDR3 coding sequence is TGCGCCAGCAGCCGAAGGGACTACAATGAGCAGTTCTTC.